This T cell receptor (beta chain) was profiled in a study of T cell responses to AZD1222 COVID-19 vaccine. The repertoire was sequenced with immunoSEQ multiplex PCR; TCRdb's copy has only in-frame clones and lacks some. The sample records 83,000 or so clones, about 90% being singletons. Study conclusions and caveats: Across the whole spike, CD4 TCRs peaked at regions 160-218 and 743-854. Spike-specific TCR breadth rose after two AZD1222 doses, and depth rose as well.

This clone was counted a single time. Antigen unknown. The CDR3 totals 14 residues. The ends lost 4 bases at V and 4 bases at J; junction bases unmatched: 6. Germline CDR1 LNHDA, CDR2 SQIVND (reference sequence). V and J are TRBV19 and TRBJ1-2, with TRBD1 matching 7 bases. The sample consisted of peripheral blood, taken 28 days after the second AZD1222 dose. This clonotype was sampled from an adult who received the AZD1222 COVID-19 vaccine. The CDR3 nucleotides are TGTGCCAGTAGTACGGACAGGCGGATCTATGGCTACACCTTC. It encodes CASSTDRRIYGYTF.